A selection of T cell receptor beta chains follows, all from one sample in a study of response to subunit inactivated influenza vaccine. TCRdb re-analysed the RT-PCR reads in MiXCR, keeping a single row per CDR3 protein. The table lists about 780,000 distinct CDR3 sequences, approximately 18% of them singletons, with 11% in the top ten. The input for sequencing was PBMCs from blood, taken more than 4 days after vaccination. Receptor source: a man aged 50-59 years who received an inactivated influenza vaccine. CDR3s include the opening cysteine and the closing phenylalanine or tryptophan. A D gene is named only where the DNA matches it firmly. Clone size is shown for a subset of rows, as once, few, many or a class of expanded clone.

. TRBJ1-6 few TRBV12-3/TRBV12-4 TGTGCCAGCAGGATCTCTCGGAGCGCACCCCTCCACTTT CASRISRSAPLHF
. TRBJ2-1 many TRBV12-3/TRBV12-4 TGTGCCAGCAGTAAACAGGGCCATGAGCAGTTCTTC CASSKQGHEQFF
. TRBJ2-3 . TRBV10-3 TGTGCCATCAGTGCAGGTGTCACAGATACGCAGTATTTT CAISAGVTDTQYF
. TRBJ1-3 many TRBV4-3 TGCGCCAGCAGCCAAGAATACCAGGACAGATGGGAAAACACCATATATTTT CASSQEYQDRWENTIYF
. TRBJ2-2 . TRBV10-3 TGTGCCACTTCGACGGTAAACACCGGGGAGCTGTTTTTT CATSTVNTGELFF
TRBD1 TRBJ1-1 . TRBV20-1 TGCAGTGCTAGAGCCTCGGACAGGGACAACACTGAAGCTTTCTTT CSARASDRDNTEAFF
. TRBJ1-6 once TRBV2 TGTGCCAGCAGTGTCGGGGTAAATTCACCCCTCCACTTT CASSVGVNSPLHF
TRBD2 TRBJ2-7 . TRBV5-1 TGCGCCAGCAGCCAACTAGCGGGGAACTACGAGCAGTACTTC CASSQLAGNYEQYF
TRBD1 TRBJ1-5 few TRBV5-1 TGCGCCAGCAGCAAGGACAGGGGCGGCAATCAGCCCCAGCATTTT CASSKDRGGNQPQHF
TRBD1 TRBJ1-1 . TRBV6-5 TGTGCCAGCAGTTACTCGGGGACAGGGATGAACACTGAAGCTTTCTTT CASSYSGTGMNTEAFF
. TRBJ2-5 . TRBV5-4 TGTGCCAGCAGCTCGCGAGCAGGTCAAGAGACCCAGTACTTC CASSSRAGQETQYF
TRBD2 TRBJ2-5 . TRBV28 TGTGCCAGCAGTTTATGGAGGACTAGCGGGGACCGCCAAGAGACCCAGTACTTC CASSLWRTSGDRQETQYF
. TRBJ2-2 . TRBV20-1 TGCAGTGCTAGAAGGGACGGCCGATGGAACACCGGGGAGCTGTTTTTT CSARRDGRWNTGELFF
TRBD1 TRBJ2-5 . TRBV20-1 TGCAGTGCTAGAGCGGGGGACAGGGTTGAGGAGACCCAGTACTTC CSARAGDRVEETQYF
TRBD1 TRBJ2-1 . TRBV7-8 TGTGCCAGCAGCTTAGAGACAGGGATTGTCAATGAGCAGTTCTTC CASSLETGIVNEQFF
. TRBJ1-1 . TRBV12-3/TRBV12-4 TGTGCCAGCAGGTTGGGGGCTGAAGCTTTCTTT CASRLGAEAFF
. TRBJ2-5 . TRBV5-1 TGCGCCAGGAGGGCACAAGAGACCCAGTACTTC CARRAQETQYF
TRBD2 TRBJ2-1 . TRBV7-2 TGTGCCAGCAGCTTAGCACCTGGGACTAGCGGTTTATCAAGCTCCTACAATGAGCAGTTCTTC CASSLAPGTSGLSSSYNEQFF
. TRBJ2-5 . TRBV7-2 TGTGCCAGCAGCTTAAACCGGTTGGAGACCCAGTACTTC CASSLNRLETQYF
. TRBJ2-1 many TRBV10-3 TGTGCCATCAGTGAGGGTAGGGAAGGTGAGCAGTTCTTC CAISEGREGEQFF
. TRBJ2-5 . TRBV5-1 TGCGCCAGCAGCTTGGTTCCCCTGGAGACCCAGTACTTC CASSLVPLETQYF
. TRBJ2-5 . TRBV9 TGTGCCAGCAGCGTAGGTGCTAGCGCGCAAGAGACCCAGTACTTC CASSVGASAQETQYF
. TRBJ2-7 . TRBV29-1 TGCAGCGCAGGGGGTGGGAGGGCCTCCTACGAGCAGTACTTC CSAGGGRASYEQYF
. TRBJ1-2 few TRBV29-1 TGCAGCGTAAGCATCGGAGCTAACTATGGCTACACCTTC CSVSIGANYGYTF
. TRBJ2-5 . TRBV21-1 TGTGCCAGCAGCACAAAACTAGCAGAACCCCAAGAGACCCAGTACTTC CASSTKLAEPQETQYF
TRBD1 TRBJ2-7 few TRBV5-1 TGCGCCAGCAGCTTGGCCGGGACAGGGGTACGTTATGAGCAGTACTTC CASSLAGTGVRYEQYF
. TRBJ1-2 . TRBV5-1 TGCGCCAGCAGCCCCCTCACAGAAACTTATGGCTACACCTTC CASSPLTETYGYTF
. TRBJ2-5 many TRBV4-2 TGTGCCAGCAGCCAAGGAGTTGGGGAGACCCAGTACTTC CASSQGVGETQYF
. TRBJ2-2 . TRBV20-1 TGCAGTGCTAGGGCTCTCACCGGGGAGCTGTTTTTT CSARALTGELFF
. TRBJ2-2 . TRBV12-3/TRBV12-4 TGTGCCAGCAGTCCCGGGGGAGGGGGTGGCGGGGAGCTGTTTTTT CASSPGGGGGGELFF
TRBD2 TRBJ2-3 few TRBV24-1 TGTGCCACCAGTGACCCTAGCGGGAGGTGGGCAGATACGCAGTATTTT CATSDPSGRWADTQYF
. TRBJ2-1 . TRBV6-1 TGTGCCAGCAGTGAAATGAAGGGGCAGGGGAGGTATGAGCAGTTCTTC CASSEMKGQGRYEQFF
. TRBJ2-1 few TRBV29-1 TGCAGCGTTGAAGTCACCCAAGACAATGAGCAGTTCTTC CSVEVTQDNEQFF
TRBD1 TRBJ2-7 few TRBV27 TGTGCCAGCACGTACGGGACCGGGACAGGGGGCTACGAGCAGTACTTC CASTYGTGTGGYEQYF
. TRBJ2-5 . TRBV5-6 TGTGCCAGCCAGGGGAGGTCACAAGAGACCCAGTACTTC CASQGRSQETQYF
TRBD1 TRBJ2-1 . TRBV9 TGTGCCAGCAGCCCCCTGACAGGGGCCTACAATGAGCAGTTCTTC CASSPLTGAYNEQFF
. TRBJ2-5 . TRBV24-1 TGTGCCACCAGTGCCAGACAGGGACTACTAGAGACCCAGTACTTC CATSARQGLLETQYF
. TRBJ2-2 . TRBV12-3/TRBV12-4 TGTGCCAGCAGTCGGACAGAGTCCGGGGAGCTGTTTTTT CASSRTESGELFF
. TRBJ2-1 . TRBV5-1 TGCGCCAGCAGCTCCAAAAGGACCTCCTACAATGAGCAGTTCTTC CASSSKRTSYNEQFF
. TRBJ2-7 . TRBV7-2 TGTGCCAGCAGCCCGCGACTAGCCTACGAGCAGTACTTC CASSPRLAYEQYF
. TRBJ2-2 once TRBV20-1 TGCAGTGCTAGAGATCTTAGGGGCGAGGGCACCGGGGAGCTGTTTTTT CSARDLRGEGTGELFF
TRBD2 TRBJ2-3 . TRBV5-1 TGCGCCAGCAGCTTGGACGGACTAGAGATCACAGATACGCAGTATTTT CASSLDGLEITDTQYF
. TRBJ2-2 . TRBV11-2 TGTGCCAGCAGCTTCCCTGTTGGGGGGCTCACCGGGGAGCTGTTTTTT CASSFPVGGLTGELFF
. TRBJ2-7 . TRBV4-1 TGCGCCAGCAGCCAAGATTGGGGATACGAGCAGTACTTC CASSQDWGYEQYF
. TRBJ2-1 few TRBV11-2 TGTGCCAGCAGCTTAGGATTTAGGGAGCAGTTCTTC CASSLGFREQFF
. TRBJ1-5 . TRBV2 TGTGCCAGCAGTGCTGACAGCCTTAGCAATCAGCCCCAGCATTTT CASSADSLSNQPQHF
. TRBJ2-3 few TRBV15 TGTGCCACCAGCAGAGCCTACATGGTAGATACGCAGTATTTT CATSRAYMVDTQYF